Listed below are T cell receptor beta chains from one sample, sequenced in a study of radiotherapy plus CTLA-4 blockade in lung cancer. Measured with immunoSEQ multiplex PCR; TCRdb has only the in-frame clones, and not every one. The sample records over 45,000 clones, roughly 80% being singletons. The input for sequencing was peripheral blood, taken from a patient treated with radiotherapy plus ipilimumab. The receptor source for this set is a human donor with non-small cell lung cancer who had a complete response to radiotherapy plus ipilimumab. CDR3s include the opening cysteine and the closing phenylalanine or tryptophan. Fields, in order: V gene, J gene, CDR3 protein.

TRBV5-6,TRBJ2-3,CASSFPTTPDTQYF
TRBV4-1,TRBJ2-1,CASSQLSPGLASRRFF
TRBV25-1,TRBJ2-2,CASSPGLPSGGELFF
TRBV9,TRBJ2-2,CASSVGTRAVTGELFF
TRBV19,TRBJ1-1,CASRSRQGGNTEAFF
TRBV7-9,TRBJ2-2,CASSSVRNTGELFF
TRBV27,TRBJ2-2,CASSLRGQALTGELFF
TRBV7-6,TRBJ1-6,CASSLEGETLHF
TRBV10-1,TRBJ2-5,CASSVRAGETQYF
TRBV25-1,TRBJ2-5,CASGGSGGGETQYF
TRBV5-1,TRBJ1-1,CASSLGLDREAFF
TRBV7-2,TRBJ1-2,CASSLPRGRFGYTF
TRBV5-8,TRBJ1-1,CASSSGTWGTEAFF
TRBV19,TRBJ1-2,CASSTRGSPYGYTF
TRBV6-1,TRBJ2-1,CASSTGTSGYNEQFF
TRBV7-2,TRBJ2-1,CASRTRAGDIFGDEQFF
TRBV7-9,TRBJ1-6,CASSLHSNYNSPLHF
TRBV6-6,TRBJ2-3,CASSILQGTDTQYF
TRBV27,TRBJ2-1,CASTLPDRGRSFEQFF
TRBV4-1,TRBJ2-1,CASSPDLGSVGRDDNEQFF
TRBV18,TRBJ1-1,CASSPDSPNTEAFF
TRBV6-5,TRBJ1-1,CASRGGNRVTEAFF